A selection of T cell receptor beta chains follows, all from one sample in a study of shared clonotypes between healthy human individuals. Method: immunoSEQ multiplex PCR; TCRdb's copy keeps in-frame clones and lacks some. The sample lists roughly 2,500,000 clones, 93% occurring once. Sequencing was performed on naive CD4+ T cells from PBMCs. These receptors were obtained from a man aged 18 to 30 in good health. Some clones in this sample may be carry-over from other donors' samples. CDR3s include the opening cysteine and the closing phenylalanine or tryptophan. A D gene is named only where the DNA matches it firmly. Part of the rows lack a size; the others show once, few, many or a class for expanded clones.

abundance	v_gene	d_gene	j_gene	CDR3nt	CDR3aa
once	TRBV11-3	NA	TRBJ2-7	TGTGCCAGCAGCTTACGCGCGGCAACCGAGCAGTACTTC	CASSLRAATEQYF
NA	TRBV6-5	NA	TRBJ2-7	TGTGCCAGCAGTGATAGCGGTCACGGGTACGAGCAGTACTTC	CASSDSGHGYEQYF
few	TRBV7-3	NA	TRBJ2-6	TGTGCCAGCAGCTTATCCTCTGGGGCCAACGTCCTGACTTTC	CASSLSSGANVLTF
NA	TRBV4-2	TRBD2	TRBJ2-1	TGTGCCAGCAGCCACCTAGCGGGAGGTTCCTCCTACAATGAGCAGTTCTTC	CASSHLAGGSSYNEQFF
NA	TRBV18	NA	TRBJ1-5	TGTGCCAGCTCACCACTAGGTGGGCAGCCCCAGCATTTT	CASSPLGGQPQHF
NA	TRBV5-4	NA	TRBJ2-5	TGTGCCAGCAGTACGCGGGTGCCCACCCAAGAGACCCAGTACTTC	CASSTRVPTQETQYF
NA	TRBV15	NA	TRBJ1-1	TGTGCCACCAGCAGAGATCGCGGGCGGTGGAACACTGAAGCTTTCTTT	CATSRDRGRWNTEAFF
NA	TRBV6-5	NA	TRBJ2-3	TGTGCCAGCAGTTACCGGTCTGAAGATACGCAGTATTTT	CASSYRSEDTQYF
NA	TRBV5-1	NA	TRBJ2-5	TGCGCCAGCAGCTCTCCGGCAGGGTACCAAGAGACCCAGTACTTC	CASSSPAGYQETQYF
NA	TRBV5-1	NA	TRBJ2-3	TGCGCCAGCAGCTTGGAACGGGGTCCGGATACGCAGTATTTT	CASSLERGPDTQYF
NA	TRBV28	NA	TRBJ1-1	TGTGCCAGCTGGAGTGGGCAGGGGAGCACTGAAGCTTTCTTT	CASWSGQGSTEAFF
NA	TRBV4-3	NA	TRBJ1-2	TGCGCCAGCAGCCAAGACCCGAGGAGGGGCATTGGCTACACCTTC	CASSQDPRRGIGYTF
NA	TRBV7-2	NA	TRBJ1-5	TGTGCCAGCAGCTCAGGACAGCCTAGCAATCAGCCCCAGCATTTT	CASSSGQPSNQPQHF
NA	TRBV27	NA	TRBJ1-5	TGTGCCAGCAGTACCCTCAATCAGCCCCAGCATTTT	CASSTLNQPQHF
NA	TRBV28	NA	TRBJ1-2	TGTGCCAGCAGTAGGACGCAAGCTAACTATGGCTACACCTTC	CASSRTQANYGYTF
once	TRBV11-2	NA	TRBJ2-7	TGTGCCAGCAGCAAATTGGGGTACGAGCAGTACTTC	CASSKLGYEQYF
NA	TRBV4-1	NA	TRBJ2-5	TGCGCCAGCAGCCAGGCCTTCAGGGAGACCCAGTACTTC	CASSQAFRETQYF
few	TRBV6-5	NA	TRBJ1-1	TGTGCCAGCAGTTACGTAGGGGGCACTGAAGCTTTCTTT	CASSYVGGTEAFF
NA	TRBV20-1	NA	TRBJ1-2	TGCAGTGCTAGTCCGGCCGGGGGCTACACCTTC	CSASPAGGYTF
NA	TRBV25-1	TRBD2	TRBJ2-1	TGTGCCAGCAGTCCCTCCGGGGGGGGTTACAATGAGCAGTTCTTC	CASSPSGGGYNEQFF
NA	TRBV5-1	TRBD2	TRBJ2-1	TGCGCCAGCAGCTTGGGAGGTAGTCTAGCGGGAGACAATGAGCAGTTCTTC	CASSLGGSLAGDNEQFF
NA	TRBV7-2	TRBD1	TRBJ2-5	TGTGCCAGCAGCTCCGACAGGGAAGAGACCCAGTACTTC	CASSSDREETQYF
NA	TRBV18	NA	TRBJ2-7	TGTGCCAGCTCACCAGGGTCCGGCTCCTACGAGCAGTACTTC	CASSPGSGSYEQYF
NA	TRBV6-1	NA	TRBJ2-1	TGTGCCTCTTGGCCCAACGTAAATTACAATGAGCAGTTCTTC	CASWPNVNYNEQFF
NA	TRBV30	TRBD2	TRBJ2-1	TGTGCCTGGAGTGTACTAGCGGGGACTAATGAGCAGTTCTTC	CAWSVLAGTNEQFF
few	TRBV9	NA	TRBJ1-5	TGTGCCAGCAGCGTAGGGGGGAACAATCAGCCCCAGCATTTT	CASSVGGNNQPQHF
NA	TRBV28	TRBD1	TRBJ2-2	TGTGCCAGCAGTGGAATACCGGGACAGGGATGGACCGGGGAGCTGTTTTTT	CASSGIPGQGWTGELFF
few	TRBV5-1	NA	TRBJ2-4	TGCGCCAGCCGACCTGGTGGGTCGGACATTCAGTACTTC	CASRPGGSDIQYF
NA	TRBV7-6	NA	TRBJ2-7	TGTGCCAGCAGCTCGTACTCACAGGGCTACGAGCAGTACTTC	CASSSYSQGYEQYF
NA	TRBV5-4	TRBD2	TRBJ2-5	TGTGCCAGCAGTCCGACTAGCGGGAGGGCAGAGACCCAGTACTTC	CASSPTSGRAETQYF
NA	TRBV5-1	NA	TRBJ2-5	TGCGCCAGCAGCTCGATGGGGCAGGGAGAGACCCAGTACTTC	CASSSMGQGETQYF
NA	TRBV15	TRBD1	TRBJ1-5	TGTGCCACCAGCAGCAGGGGGAATCAGCCCCAGCATTTT	CATSSRGNQPQHF
NA	TRBV29-1	NA	TRBJ1-5	TGCAGCGTTGGAAGTAGTACTCAGCCCCAGCATTTT	CSVGSSTQPQHF
NA	TRBV2	TRBD1	TRBJ1-2	TGTGCCAGCAGTGATCCTCGCCGAGGGGGCAGAGGCTACACCTTC	CASSDPRRGGRGYTF
NA	TRBV9	TRBD1	TRBJ2-7	TGTGCCAGCAGCTCGGGACAGGGGGCCTACGAGCAGTACTTC	CASSSGQGAYEQYF
NA	TRBV4-2	TRBD1	TRBJ1-1	TGTGCCAGCAGCCCGCAGGACAGGGGTACTGAAGCTTTCTTT	CASSPQDRGTEAFF
once	TRBV7-3	NA	TRBJ2-2	TGTGCCAGCAGCTTAATACAGGGCACCGGGGAGCTGTTTTTT	CASSLIQGTGELFF
NA	TRBV10-3	NA	TRBJ1-2	TGTGCCATCAGAACCGGGACGGGCTATGGCTACACCTTC	CAIRTGTGYGYTF
NA	TRBV7-2	TRBD1	TRBJ1-2	TGTGCCAGCAGCTACCTGACAGGGGGCCCAGCTAACTATGGCTACACCTTC	CASSYLTGGPANYGYTF
NA	TRBV9	NA	TRBJ1-4	TGTGCCAGCAGCGGGGGGTTGGCTAATGAAAAACTGTTTTTT	CASSGGLANEKLFF
NA	TRBV7-2	TRBD1	TRBJ2-1	TGTGCCAGCAGCTTAGCGGGACAGGGGCAGTTCTTC	CASSLAGQGQFF
NA	TRBV5-1	NA	TRBJ2-3	TGCGCCAGCAGCTTGTGGAATAGCATGTCCCGTCGCACAGATACGCAGTATTTT	CASSLWNSMSRRTDTQYF
NA	TRBV18	NA	TRBJ2-5	TGTGCCAGCTCACCACGGGGGGAAGAGAAGGTCGAGACCCAGTACTTC	CASSPRGEEKVETQYF
NA	TRBV10-3	NA	TRBJ2-2	TGTGCCATCAGCCCGGGGTCCGGGGAGCTGTTTTTT	CAISPGSGELFF
NA	TRBV27	NA	TRBJ1-1	TGTGCCAGCAGTCTAAGGTCCGGGACCGCCATTACTTTCTTT	CASSLRSGTAITFF
NA	TRBV7-2	NA	TRBJ2-1	TGTGCCAGCAGCTTAGCGCGTAACAATGAGCAGTTCTTC	CASSLARNNEQFF
NA	TRBV29-1	NA	TRBJ1-1	TGCAGCGTGCTGATGCAGCGGGTCGACACTGAAGCTTTCTTT	CSVLMQRVDTEAFF
few	TRBV7-3	NA	TRBJ2-2	TGTGCCAGCACGCAAGGATCCACCGGGGAGCTGTTTTTT	CASTQGSTGELFF
once	TRBV10-3	TRBD1	TRBJ2-5	TGTGCCATCAAACCGGGACAGGTGTACGAAGAGACCCAGTACTTC	CAIKPGQVYEETQYF
NA	TRBV9	NA	TRBJ1-3	TGTGCCAGCAGCCCAATGGAGGGGATAGCTGGAAACACCATATATTTT	CASSPMEGIAGNTIYF
NA	TRBV5-6	TRBD2	TRBJ2-5	TGTGCCAGCAGCTTCATCGGGAGGGCCGGGGAGACCCAGTACTTC	CASSFIGRAGETQYF
NA	TRBV6-5	TRBD1	TRBJ2-7	TGTGCCAGCCAGGGGGTCTACGAGCAGTACTTC	CASQGVYEQYF
NA	TRBV7-2	NA	TRBJ2-7	TGTGCCAGCAGCTCCTTTGCAGTCTACGAGCAGTACTTC	CASSSFAVYEQYF
NA	TRBV29-1	NA	TRBJ2-3	TGCAGCCTAACTCTCGGGTTAGACAGCCCTCAGGATACGCAGTATTTT	CSLTLGLDSPQDTQYF